This T cell receptor (beta chain) is drawn from a study of shared clonotypes between healthy human individuals. Study-level results: Sharing across four donors was highest in naive CD4 (approximately 5%) and lowest in memory CD8 (roughly 0.4%). What limited the represented genetic and exposure-history diversity was the small number of donors.

The V gene's germline CDR1 is SGHNT and CDR2 YENEEA. The CDR3 has 18 residues. The V and J ends lost 0 bases and 5 bases, in that order; junction bases with no gene match: 8. About this clone itself: Its antigen is not identified.

Sorted-subset replicate PCR reactions contained approximately 190 ng DNA, corresponding to about 30,000 T cell genomes. Measured with immunoSEQ multiplex PCR; TCRdb has only the in-frame clones, and not every one. In the table there are 2 million or so clones, roughly 95% of which are singletons. This rearrangement joins TRBV11-3 to TRBJ2-3; the match to TRBD2 covers 13 bases. Input material: naive CD4+ T cells sorted from blood. Described subset: CD45RA+ positively selected. This TCR derives from a man younger than 30 in good health. The CDR3 sequence: CASSLDLLAGGPRDTQYF. Written as DNA, the CDR3 is TGTGCCAGCAGCTTAGACCTACTAGCGGGAGGGCCGCGAGATACGCAGTATTTT.